This T cell receptor (beta chain) stems from a study of glioma-infiltrating T cells. Findings and caveats of the study: CDR3 overlap between tissue and blood was very small. Above-expected tissue-blood divergence occurred in all gliomas, most in low-grade ones.

Amplification of TCR alpha and beta CDR3 regions from RNA used iRepertoire nested multiplex PCR. For one-step reverse transcription and amplification, roughly 100-400 ng of tissue mRNA or PBMC total RNA was used. Using its own MiXCR run on the multiplex PCR reads, TCRdb lists one record per CDR3 protein. The sample has approximately 110,000 distinct CDR3 sequences; around 23% are singletons. Between the trimmed V and J ends, which lost 3 bases and 3 bases, there was a span of 14 bases. The CDR3 contains 15 residues. CDR1 and CDR2 (germline): MNHNS, SASEGT. This clonotype was seen repeatedly, ten times or more. Its antigen remains unidentified.

Source material: glioma tissue, nonneoplastic brain tissue, or PBMCs (not recorded which). This receptor was obtained from a human donor with low-grade glioma or glioblastoma, undergoing nonglioma brain surgery, or in good health (not recorded which). V usage is TRBV6-1 and J usage is TRBJ2-5, with D possibly being TRBD2 (5 bases). DNA for the CDR3: TGTGCCAGCAGTGATGGAGGAATTCTAGAAGAGACCCAGTACTTC. Translation gives CASSDGGILEETQYF.